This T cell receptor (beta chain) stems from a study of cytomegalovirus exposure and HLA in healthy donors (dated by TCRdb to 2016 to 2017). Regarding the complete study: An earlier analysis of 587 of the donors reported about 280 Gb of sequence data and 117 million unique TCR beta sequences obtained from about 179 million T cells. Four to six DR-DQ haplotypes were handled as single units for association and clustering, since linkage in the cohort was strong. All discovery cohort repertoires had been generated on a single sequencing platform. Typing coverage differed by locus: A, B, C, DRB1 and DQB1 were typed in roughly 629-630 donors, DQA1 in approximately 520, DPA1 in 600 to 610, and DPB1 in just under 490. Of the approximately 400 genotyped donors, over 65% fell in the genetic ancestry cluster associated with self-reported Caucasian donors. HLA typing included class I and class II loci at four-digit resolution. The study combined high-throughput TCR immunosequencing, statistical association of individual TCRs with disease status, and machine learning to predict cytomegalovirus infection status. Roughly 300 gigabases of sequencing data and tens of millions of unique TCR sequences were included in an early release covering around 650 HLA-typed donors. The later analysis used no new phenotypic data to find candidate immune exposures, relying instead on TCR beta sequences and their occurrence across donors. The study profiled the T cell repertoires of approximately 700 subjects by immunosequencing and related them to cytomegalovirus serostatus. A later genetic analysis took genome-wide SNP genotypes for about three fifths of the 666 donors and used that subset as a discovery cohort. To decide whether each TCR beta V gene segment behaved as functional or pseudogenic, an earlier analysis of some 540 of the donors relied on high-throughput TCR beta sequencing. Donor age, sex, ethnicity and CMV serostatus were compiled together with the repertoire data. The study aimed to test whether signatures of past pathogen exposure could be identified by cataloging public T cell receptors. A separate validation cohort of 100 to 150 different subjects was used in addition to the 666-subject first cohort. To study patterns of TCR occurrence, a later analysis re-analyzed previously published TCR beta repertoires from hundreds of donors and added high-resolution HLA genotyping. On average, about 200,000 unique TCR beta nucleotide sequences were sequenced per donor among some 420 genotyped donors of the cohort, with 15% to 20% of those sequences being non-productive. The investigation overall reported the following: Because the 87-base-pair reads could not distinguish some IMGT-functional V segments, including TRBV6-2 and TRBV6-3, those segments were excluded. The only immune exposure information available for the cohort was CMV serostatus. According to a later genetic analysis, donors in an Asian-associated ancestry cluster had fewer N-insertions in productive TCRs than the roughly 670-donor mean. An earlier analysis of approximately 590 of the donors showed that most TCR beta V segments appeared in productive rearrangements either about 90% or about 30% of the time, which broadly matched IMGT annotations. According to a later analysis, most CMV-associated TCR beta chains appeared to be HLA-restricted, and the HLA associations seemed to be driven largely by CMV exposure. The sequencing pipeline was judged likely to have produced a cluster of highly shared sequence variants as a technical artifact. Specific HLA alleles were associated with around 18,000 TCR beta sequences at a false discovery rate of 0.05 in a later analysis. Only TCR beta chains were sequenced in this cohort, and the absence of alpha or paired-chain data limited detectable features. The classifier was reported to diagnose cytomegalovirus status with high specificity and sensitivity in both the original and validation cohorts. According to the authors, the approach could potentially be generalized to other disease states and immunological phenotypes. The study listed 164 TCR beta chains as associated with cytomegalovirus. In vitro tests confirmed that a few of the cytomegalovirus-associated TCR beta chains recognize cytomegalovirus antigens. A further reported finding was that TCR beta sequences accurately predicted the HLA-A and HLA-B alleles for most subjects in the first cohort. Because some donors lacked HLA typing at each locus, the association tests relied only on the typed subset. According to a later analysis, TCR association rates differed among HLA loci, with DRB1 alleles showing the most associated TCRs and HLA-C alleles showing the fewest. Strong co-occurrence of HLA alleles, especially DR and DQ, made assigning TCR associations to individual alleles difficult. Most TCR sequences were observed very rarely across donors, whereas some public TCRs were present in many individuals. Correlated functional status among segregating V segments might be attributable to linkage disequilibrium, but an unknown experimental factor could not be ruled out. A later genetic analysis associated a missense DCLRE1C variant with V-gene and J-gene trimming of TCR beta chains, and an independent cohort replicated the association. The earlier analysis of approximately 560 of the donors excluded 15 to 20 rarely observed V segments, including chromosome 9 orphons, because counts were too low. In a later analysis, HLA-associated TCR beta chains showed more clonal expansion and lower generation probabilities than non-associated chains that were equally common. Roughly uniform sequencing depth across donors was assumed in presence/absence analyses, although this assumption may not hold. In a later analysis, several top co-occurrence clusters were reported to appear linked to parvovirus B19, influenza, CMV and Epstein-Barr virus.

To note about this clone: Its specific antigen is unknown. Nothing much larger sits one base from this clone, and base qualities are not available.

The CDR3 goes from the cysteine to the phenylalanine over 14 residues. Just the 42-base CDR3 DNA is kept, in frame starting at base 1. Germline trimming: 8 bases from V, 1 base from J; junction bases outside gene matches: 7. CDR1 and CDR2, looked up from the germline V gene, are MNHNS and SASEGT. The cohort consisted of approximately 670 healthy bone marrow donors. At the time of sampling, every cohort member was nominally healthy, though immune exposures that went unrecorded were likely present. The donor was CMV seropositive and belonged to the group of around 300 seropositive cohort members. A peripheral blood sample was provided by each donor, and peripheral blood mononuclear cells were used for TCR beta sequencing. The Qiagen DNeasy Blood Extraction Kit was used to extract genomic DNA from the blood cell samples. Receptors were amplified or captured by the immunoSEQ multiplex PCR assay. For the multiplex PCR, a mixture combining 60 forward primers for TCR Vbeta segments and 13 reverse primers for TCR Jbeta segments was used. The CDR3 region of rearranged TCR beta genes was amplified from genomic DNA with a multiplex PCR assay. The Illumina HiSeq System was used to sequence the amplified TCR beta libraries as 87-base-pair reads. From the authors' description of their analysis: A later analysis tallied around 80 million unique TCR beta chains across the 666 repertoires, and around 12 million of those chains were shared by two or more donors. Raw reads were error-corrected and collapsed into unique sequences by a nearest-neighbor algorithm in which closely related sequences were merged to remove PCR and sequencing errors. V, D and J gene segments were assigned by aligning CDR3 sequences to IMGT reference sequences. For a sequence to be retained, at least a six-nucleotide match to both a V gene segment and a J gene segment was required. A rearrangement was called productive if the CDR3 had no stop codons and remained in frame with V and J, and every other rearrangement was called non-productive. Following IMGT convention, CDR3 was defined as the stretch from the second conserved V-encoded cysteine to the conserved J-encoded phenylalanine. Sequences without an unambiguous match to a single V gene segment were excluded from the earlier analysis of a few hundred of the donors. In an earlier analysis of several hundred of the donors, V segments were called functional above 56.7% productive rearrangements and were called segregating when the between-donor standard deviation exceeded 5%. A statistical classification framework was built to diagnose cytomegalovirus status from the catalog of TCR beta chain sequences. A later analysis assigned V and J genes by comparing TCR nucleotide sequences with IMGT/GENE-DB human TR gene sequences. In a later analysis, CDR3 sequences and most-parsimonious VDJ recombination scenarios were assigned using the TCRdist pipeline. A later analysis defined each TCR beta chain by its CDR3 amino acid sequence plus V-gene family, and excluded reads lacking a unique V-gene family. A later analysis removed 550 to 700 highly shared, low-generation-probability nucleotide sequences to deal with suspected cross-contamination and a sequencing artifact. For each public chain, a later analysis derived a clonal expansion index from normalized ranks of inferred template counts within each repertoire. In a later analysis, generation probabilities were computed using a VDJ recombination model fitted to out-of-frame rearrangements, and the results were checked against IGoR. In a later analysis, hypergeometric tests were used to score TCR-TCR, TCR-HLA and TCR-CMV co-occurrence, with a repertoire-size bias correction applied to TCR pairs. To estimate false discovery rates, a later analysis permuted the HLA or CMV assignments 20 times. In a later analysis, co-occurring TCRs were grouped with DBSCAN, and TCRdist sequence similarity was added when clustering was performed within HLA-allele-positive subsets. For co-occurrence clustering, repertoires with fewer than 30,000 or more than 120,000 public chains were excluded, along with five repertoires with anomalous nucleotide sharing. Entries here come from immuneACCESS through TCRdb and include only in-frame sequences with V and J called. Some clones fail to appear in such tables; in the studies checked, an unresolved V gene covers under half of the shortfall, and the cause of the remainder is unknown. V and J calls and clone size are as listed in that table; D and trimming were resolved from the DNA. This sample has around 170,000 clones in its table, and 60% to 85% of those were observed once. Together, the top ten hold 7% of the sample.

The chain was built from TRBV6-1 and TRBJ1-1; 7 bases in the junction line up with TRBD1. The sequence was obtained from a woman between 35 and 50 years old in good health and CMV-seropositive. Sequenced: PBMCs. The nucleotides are TGTGCCAGCCTGGGGACAGCCTGGAACACTGAAGCTTTCTTT. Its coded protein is CASLGTAWNTEAFF.